This T cell receptor (beta chain) was profiled in a study of blood T cell repertoires in COVID-19. Whole-study context: Researchers got acute and convalescent COVID-19 samples from the United States, Italy and Spain.

The germline gives CDR1 SGDLS, CDR2 YYNGEE. V lost 3 bases to trimming and J lost 2 bases; unmatched junction nucleotides: 4. This CDR3 region has 16 residues. Patients from Seattle were sampled longitudinally, starting during active infection. Only in-frame clones appear in the TCRdb table, and some are missing; sequencing was by immunoSEQ multiplex PCR. The sample lists roughly 150,000 clones; about four fifths were seen once. The sample taken for sequencing was peripheral blood. The receptor comes from a woman aged 55-70 years with COVID-19, enrolled during active disease. The chain has TRBV9 and TRBJ2-1, with TRBD1 matching over 11 bases. The DNA for the CDR3 is TGTGCCAGCAGCGCACCGGGACAGGGGGCCTACAATGAGCAGTTCTTC. Amino acids: CASSAPGQGAYNEQFF.